This TCR beta chain was sequenced for a study of blood T cell repertoires in COVID-19 (dated by TCRdb to 2018 to 2021). Regarding the complete study: The collaborator samples originated in the United States, Italy and Spain and spanned the acute and convalescent phases of COVID-19. Where HLA class I and class II types were available, the types were taken from metadata supplied by the sample provider, not from assay-based typing. The sample metadata nearly always contained a de-identified subject ID, COVID-19 status, age in years and sex. The repertoires were released in a freely available public database meant as a resource for research on the immune response to SARS-CoV-2. Samples came from the ongoing ImmuneRACE study (first 160 participants) plus 1,254 subjects from 6 global collaborators. Deeply sampled blood TCRbeta repertoires from subjects exposed to, actively infected with, or recovered from COVID-19 were included in the dataset. The prospective study material was composed of cDNA or gDNA derived from T cells, B-cell-depleted T cells, or PBMCs.

TCRbeta CDR3 regions were amplified from genomic DNA by means of the immunoSEQ Assay, a bias-controlled multiplex PCR. As for the authors' bioinformatics: The number of nucleated cells in each sample was estimated by amplification of reference gene primers within the assay. To quantify the absolute abundance of each unique TCRbeta CDR3 rearrangement, sequence reads were collapsed and filtered. For each sample, productive Simpson clonality was calculated as the square root of Simpson's diversity index across productive rearrangements. TCRdb re-hosts the immuneACCESS table, in-frame sequences only. Its copies lack some clones; in the studies checked, an unresolved V gene accounts for under half of them, and the cause for the rest is not known. V, J and clone size are those of that table, while D and trimming were read from the DNA. The sample table lists 100,000 to 150,000 clones, about 80% of them with a count of one. The ten largest clones capture approximately 3.9% of the sample.

On the study overall, not on this receptor specifically: The amount of clinical and demographic metadata varied by source and participant and was provided uncurated.

CDR1 and CDR2 were assigned from the germline V gene as KGHDR and SFDVKD. Trimming at the junction amounts to 3 bases on V and 8 bases on J, and the germline ends lie 9 bases apart. From cysteine to phenylalanine, the CDR3 is 12 amino acids long. Just the 36-base CDR3 DNA is kept, in frame starting at base 1. Whole blood was collected in K2EDTA tubes by collaborating institutions according to the institutions' own protocols. For TCRbeta analysis, collaborators shipped samples as frozen whole blood, isolated PBMCs, or DNA extracted from either of those sample types. This clone has a single count. No cognate antigen has been identified for it. No qualities accompany the bases; no much larger clone lies one base away.

Input material: peripheral blood. The clonotype was recovered from a woman in her forties or fifties with acute or convalescent COVID-19. This receptor chain uses TRBV24-1 and TRBJ1-1; a tentative D match to TRBD1 spans 5 bases. The CDR3 reads CATSDMNREAFF. Here is the DNA: TGTGCCACCAGTGATATGAACAGGGAAGCTTTCTTT.